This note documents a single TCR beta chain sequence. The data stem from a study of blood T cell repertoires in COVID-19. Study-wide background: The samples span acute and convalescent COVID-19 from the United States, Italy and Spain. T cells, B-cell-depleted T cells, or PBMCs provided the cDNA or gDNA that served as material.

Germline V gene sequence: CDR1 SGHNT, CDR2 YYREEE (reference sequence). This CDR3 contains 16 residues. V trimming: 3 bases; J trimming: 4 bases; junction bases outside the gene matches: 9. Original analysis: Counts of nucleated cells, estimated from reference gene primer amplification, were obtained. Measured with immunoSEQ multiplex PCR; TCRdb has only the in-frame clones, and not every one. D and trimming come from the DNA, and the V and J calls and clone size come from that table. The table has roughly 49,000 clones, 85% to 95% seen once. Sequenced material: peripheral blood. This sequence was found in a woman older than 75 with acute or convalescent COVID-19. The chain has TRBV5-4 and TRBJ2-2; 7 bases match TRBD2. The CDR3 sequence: CASSSGLMVGTGELFF. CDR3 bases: TGTGCCAGCAGCTCGGGACTAATGGTCGGCACCGGGGAGCTGTTTTTT.